The 24 T cell receptor beta chains below were found in one sample sequenced in a study of CD8 T cells in ankylosing spondylitis. Overall study results and limits: Ankylosing spondylitis blood appeared to carry a characteristic TCR beta motif of several highly homologous variants.

TCRdb called the 5' RACE reads again in MiXCR, with one record for every CDR3 protein. Among roughly 440,000 distinct CDR3 sequences, roughly 18% were seen once, and the ten largest hold 0.85% to 1.3%. Their antigens remain unidentified. Sequencing was performed on blood, either unsorted or a sorted T cell fraction (not recorded which). The receptors were gathered from a male donor with ankylosing spondylitis.

This clonotype was seen a few times. The chain links TRBV5-6 to TRBJ1-1; 8 bases align to TRBD1. The CDR3 is 16 amino acids. Germline V gene data show CDR1 as SGHDT and CDR2 as YYEEEE. Germline trimming cut 4 bases from V and 6 bases from J; bases unmatched to any gene: 14. CDR3 in DNA: TGTGCCAGCAGCCGCAGGGACAGGCGGCGGGGGGCTGAAGCTTTCTTT. Its protein is CASSRRDRRRGAEAFF. The full variable domain, in which reference TRBV5-6 and TRBJ1-1 provide the parts outside the CDR3, is DAGVTQSPTHLIKTRGQQVTLRCSPKSGHDTVSWYQQALGQGPQFIFQYYEEEERQRGNFPDRFSGHQFPNYSSELNVNALLLGDSALYLCASSRRDRRRGAEAFFGQGTRLTVV.

The chain couples TRBV28 to TRBJ2-1, with unresolved D. The CDR3 loop spans 14 amino acids. Germline values: CDR1 MDHEN, CDR2 SYDVKM. V dropped 6 bases and J dropped 5 bases, with 14 bases sitting between them. The CDR3 reads CASSAGRINNEQFF. CDR3 bases: TGTGCCAGCAGCGCAGGCCGAATTAACAATGAGCAGTTCTTC.

This clonotype was observed a few times. The gene calls are TRBV5-1 and TRBJ2-7; TRBD2 matches 7 bases. This CDR3 has 16 amino acids. Looked up from germline, CDR1 is SGHRS and CDR2 is YFSETQ. The junction had 7 bases not matched to a gene; V was cut back by 1 base and J by 0 bases. CDR3 in DNA: TGCGCCAGCAGCTTGTTCGGCGGGGGTATCTCCTACGAGCAGTACTTC. Translating it yields CASSLFGGGISYEQYF.

This clonotype has a handful of counts. V and J are TRBV12-3 or TRBV12-4 and TRBJ2-1; 8 nucleotides line up with TRBD2. This CDR3 spans 12 amino acids. V lost 4 bases, J lost 9 bases, and 2 bases stayed unmatched. CDR3 sequence (DNA): TGTGCCAGCAGTTCCGCGGGAGGTGAGCAGTTCTTC. Protein: CASSSAGGEQFF.

The J gene is TRBJ2-1, the V gene TRBV5-6; 8 bases are a match to TRBD1. The germline V gene encodes CDR1 SGHDT and CDR2 YYEEEE. CDR3 length: 17 amino acids. Trimming cost V 2 bases and J 8 bases; bases outside gene matches: 15. DNA of the CDR3: TGTGCCAGCAGCTTAAACCTAGGACAGGGAAGGCGGCATGAGCAGTTCTTC. Residues: CASSLNLGQGRRHEQFF.

V and J are TRBV30 and TRBJ1-1; no definite D call. Germline V gene sequence: CDR1 GTSNPN, CDR2 SVGIG (reference sequence). V lost 0 bases and J 4 bases, leaving 3 bases between the germline ends. CDR3 size: 11 residues. The CDR3 region is CAWSVGTEAFF. Here the CDR3 DNA reads TGTGCCTGGAGTGTAGGCACTGAAGCTTTCTTT.

This clonotype was counted ten times or more. The gene calls are TRBV29-1 and TRBJ2-7, with 10 nucleotides matching TRBD1. This CDR3 is 15 amino acids long. CDR1 is SQVTM and CDR2 is ANQGSEA in the germline V gene. Germline trimming cut 7 bases from V and 3 bases from J; bases unmatched to any gene: 12. The CDR3 here is CSALLRGQGNYEQYF. Written as DNA, the CDR3 is TGCAGCGCCCTACTTAGGGGACAGGGGAACTACGAGCAGTACTTC.

The chain has TRBV19 and TRBJ2-4; 9 nucleotides align to TRBD1. This CDR3 is 14 amino acids long. Per the germline V gene, CDR1 is LNHDA and CDR2 is SQIVND (reference sequence). With V trimmed by 6 bases and J by 8 bases, 8 bases remained unmatched. The CDR3: CASRTGTGTDIQYF. Here the CDR3 DNA reads TGTGCCAGTAGAACCGGGACAGGGACGGACATTCAGTACTTC.

This clonotype was seen more than once but under ten times. The chain employs TRBV11-2 and TRBJ2-7, with a possible D match to TRBD1 (6 bases). Germline V CDR1 and CDR2: SGHAT, FQNNGV. The CDR3 is 14 amino acids. Between the trimmed V and J ends, which lost 5 bases and 2 bases, there was a span of 13 bases. CDR3 sequence reads: CASSPLRTAYEQYF. In DNA form, the CDR3 reads TGTGCCAGCAGCCCCCTCCGGACAGCCTACGAGCAGTACTTC.

This clonotype was detected a few times. The chain is built from TRBV30 and TRBJ2-5; 8 nucleotides match TRBD1. CDR1 is GTSNPN, CDR2 SVGIG, per germline (reference sequence). V dropped 5 bases and J dropped 7; count of bases not matched to a gene: 9. The CDR3 length is 13 residues. Here the CDR3 reads CAWGQGAGGTQYF. The CDR3 nucleotides are TGTGCCTGGGGCCAGGGGGCAGGAGGGACCCAGTACTTC.

The rearrangement links TRBV6-4 to TRBJ1-2, with D possibly TRBD1 on 5 matching bases. Germline assignment: CDR1 MRHNA and CDR2 SNTAGT. CDR3 size: 13 residues. V lost 3 bases, J lost 5 bases, and 10 bases lay in between. The CDR3 sequence: CASSEQPGYGYTF. The CDR3 DNA reads as TGTGCCAGCAGTGAACAACCAGGGTATGGCTACACCTTC.

This clonotype was counted many times. CDR3 in DNA: TGTGCCATCAGTGAATCCGGGACTAGCGGGAACGAGCAGTTCTTC. Its protein is CAISESGTSGNEQFF. The chain carries TRBV10-3 and TRBJ2-1; 13 nucleotides align to TRBD2. This CDR3 has 15 residues. Germline CDR1 reads ENHRY; CDR2 reads SYGVKD. The V segment lost 3 bases and the J segment 10 bases; nucleotides outside the gene matches: 6.

The genes are TRBV5-1 and TRBJ2-1; TRBD2 agrees at 13 bases. The germline V gene has CDR1 SGHRS and CDR2 YFSETQ. V shed 4 bases, J shed 6 bases, and the junction held 10 bases outside the gene matches. CDR3 length equals 17 residues. CDR3 in amino acids: CASSMGLAGRTLNEQFF. The CDR3 DNA follows: TGCGCCAGCAGCATGGGACTAGCGGGGAGGACTCTCAATGAGCAGTTCTTC.

This sequence joins TRBV11-2 and TRBJ2-7; D is perhaps TRBD1 or TRBD2 (6 bases each). Trimming took off 6 bases at V and 2 bases at J, with 11 bases between the two ends. Germline V CDR1 and CDR2: SGHAT, FQNNGV. The CDR3 runs 13 residues. Written as DNA, the CDR3 is TGTGCCAGCAGTTGGGGGGCAACCTACGAGCAGTACTTC. Its translation is CASSWGATYEQYF.

This clonotype was recorded many times. The V and J genes are TRBV5-1 and TRBJ2-6; no definite D call. Trimming shortened V by 5 bases and J by 1 base, and 4 bases separated the two germline ends. Germline-derived CDR1 and CDR2 are SGHRS and YFSETQ. The CDR3 spans 13 residues. The CDR3 region is CASRESGANVLTF. CDR3 in DNA: TGCGCCAGCAGGGAGTCTGGGGCCAACGTCCTGACTTTC.

This chain joins TRBV27 and TRBJ2-6; TRBD2 might be the D (6 bases). Germline lookup yields CDR1 MNHEY and CDR2 SMNVEV (reference sequence). The CDR3 sequence is 20 residues long. V was trimmed by 0 bases and J by 2 bases, leaving 20 bases between them. The CDR3 region is CASSLSGGLLKSPGANVLTF. The CDR3 DNA reads TGTGCCAGCAGTTTATCAGGAGGGCTCCTAAAGTCCCCTGGGGCCAACGTCCTGACTTTC.

J is TRBJ1-4 and V is TRBV2; a possible D gene is TRBD1 (6 bases). Germline V gene data show CDR1 as SNHLY and CDR2 as FYNNEI. The CDR3 covers 13 residues. With 8 bases removed from V and 6 bases from J, the gap between germline ends came to 13 bases. CDR3 loop: CASLQGADEKLFF. In DNA, the CDR3 is TGTGCCAGCTTACAGGGCGCGGATGAAAAACTGTTTTTT.

At least ten counts were recorded for this clonotype. The V call is TRBV18, the J call TRBJ1-5, with D possibly matching TRBD1 (6 bases). This CDR3 comprises 17 residues. Trimming left V 4 bases short and J 3 bases short, with 19 bases between. The germline gives CDR1 KGHSH, CDR2 LQKENI. CDR3 sequence: CASSQYPMTGYNQPQHF. The CDR3 DNA follows: TGTGCCAGCTCACAATACCCTATGACAGGATACAATCAGCCCCAGCATTTT. Together with reference TRBV18 and TRBJ1-5, the CDR3 gives the full variable domain: NAGVMQNPRHLVRRRGQEARLRCSPMKGHSHVYWYRQLPEEGLKFMVYLQKENIIDESGMPKERFSAEFPKEGPSILRIQQVVRGDSAAYFCASSQYPMTGYNQPQHFGDGTRLSIL.

The chain employs TRBV20-1 and TRBJ2-2; 7 bases match TRBD1. The CDR3 is 14 amino acids. J was trimmed by 7 bases and V by 4 bases; bases with no gene match: 9. Germline V gene lookup returns CDR1 DFQATT and CDR2 SNEGSKA (reference sequence). CDR3 residues: CSATGQLLGGELFF. The CDR3 DNA is TGCAGTGCTACGGGACAGCTTTTGGGCGGGGAGCTGTTTTTT.

The chain recombines TRBV5-1 with TRBJ2-5; no clear D gene. The CDR3 runs 14 residues. Germline V gives CDR1 SGHRS, CDR2 YFSETQ. The ends were cut back, 1 base at V and 0 bases at J, with 7 bases in the middle. The CDR3 spells CASSLTVDQETQYF. The CDR3, as DNA: TGCGCCAGCAGCTTGACAGTAGACCAAGAGACCCAGTACTTC.

This clonotype has at least ten counts. CDR3 loop: CASSLAGGDYGYTF. The DNA of the CDR3 is TGCGCCAGCAGCTTGGCAGGGGGCGACTATGGCTACACCTTC. This chain links TRBV5-1 with TRBJ1-2; 8 nucleotides line up with TRBD1. Germline CDR1 is SGHRS and CDR2 is YFSETQ. Trimming removed 0 bases from V and 3 bases from J; junction bases left unmatched: 1. This CDR3 has 14 residues. Drawing the rest from reference TRBV5-1 and TRBJ1-2, the complete variable domain is KAGVTQTPRYLIKTRGQQVTLSCSPISGHRSVSWYQQTPGQGLQFLFEYFSETQRNKGNFPGRFSGRQFSNSRSEMNVSTLELGDSALYLCASSLAGGDYGYTFGSGTRLTVV.

This clonotype came up a few times. The V and J genes are TRBV4-3 and TRBJ2-1, with TRBD2 matching over 9 bases. Germline trimming cut 0 bases from V and 5 bases from J; bases unmatched to any gene: 11. The CDR3 extends over 18 amino acids. The V gene's germline CDR1 is LGHNA and CDR2 YSLEER. The CDR3 sequence is CASSQEVRGRASHNEQFF. The CDR3 DNA follows: TGCGCCAGCAGCCAAGAAGTCCGCGGGAGGGCTTCCCACAATGAGCAGTTCTTC.

The genes are TRBV6-2 or TRBV6-3 and TRBJ1-2, with TRBD1 as a possible D gene (6 bases). Germline V gene sequence: CDR1 MNHEY, CDR2 SVGEGT. V lost 1 base, J lost 7 bases, and 13 bases lay in between. The CDR3 is made up of 14 amino acids. Written as DNA, the CDR3 is TGTGCCAGCAGTTACTACCAGGACAGTTCTGGCTACACCTTC. It yields the protein CASSYYQDSSGYTF.

This clonotype was seen only a few times. The V and J genes are TRBV7-9 and TRBJ1-5, with TRBD1 identical over 8 bases. CDR1 SEHNR and CDR2 FQNEAQ come from the germline V gene (reference sequence). V dropped 3 bases and J dropped 5; count of bases not matched to a gene: 3. The CDR3 totals 14 residues. The CDR3 coding sequence is TGTGCCAGCAGCTTTCAGGGGGCAGATCAGCCCCAGCATTTT. It codes for CASSFQGADQPQHF.